This T cell receptor beta chain was recorded in a study of monozygotic twins with inflammatory bowel disease. The CDR3 is 16 amino acids. CDR1 is SQVTM and CDR2 is ANQGSEA in the germline V gene. Concerning this clonotype itself: Antigen specificity is unknown.

Study-level points and caveats: Cells of different T cell subtypes could not be told apart. It was in IBD patients that TCRbeta diversity (inverse Simpson) was lower than in healthy co-twins.

TCRdb re-called the 5' RACE reads; every CDR3 protein appears as one record, without DNA. The listing records 140,000 to 150,000 distinct CDR3 sequences. The receptor was derived from a human donor with ulcerative colitis or Crohn's disease, or a healthy co-twin of an affected twin (not recorded which). The V and J genes are TRBV29-1 and TRBJ2-3; with no DNA, the TCRdb D assignment of TRBD2 cannot be verified. Sample: blood. This chain's CDR3 is CSVEDPSGRSRDTQYF.